The 20 T cell receptor beta chains reported below all come from one sample, sequenced in a study of blood T cell repertoires in COVID-19. Profiling relied on immunoSEQ multiplex PCR, and the TCRdb table lists in-frame clones only, not all of them. The sample lists hundreds of thousands of clones, about 88% occurring once. Sequencing was carried out using peripheral blood. These receptors came from an older woman with COVID-19, enrolled during active disease.

This clone was detected once. The V and J genes are TRBV30 and TRBJ2-7; D is uncertain. The V end lost 0 bases, the J end lost 2 bases, and 8 bases lay between the germline ends. There are 13 residues in the CDR3. CDR1 is GTSNPN and CDR2 is SVGIG in the germline V gene (reference sequence). The CDR3 sequence is CAWSVIRAYEQYF. The CDR3 DNA reads as TGTGCCTGGAGTGTAATACGGGCCTACGAGCAGTACTTC.

The genes are TRBV5-6 and TRBJ2-5; D is possibly TRBD2 (6 bases). CDR1 is SGHDT and CDR2 is YYEEEE in the germline V gene. This CDR3 comprises 14 residues. V was cut by 4 bases and J by 3 bases, with 13 bases left in between. CDR3 residues: CASSRGTDKETQYF. In DNA form, the CDR3 reads TGTGCCAGCAGCCGCGGGACGGACAAAGAGACCCAGTACTTC.

The chain links TRBV6-1 to TRBJ1-2, with no clear D. Germline CDR1 reads MNHNS; CDR2 reads SASEGT. Deletions cut 3 bases from V and 0 bases from J, with 17 bases between. The CDR3 is made up of 17 amino acids. CDR3 protein: CASSDPRTRGANYGYTF. For the CDR3, the DNA is TGTGCCAGCAGTGACCCGAGGACTCGAGGAGCTAACTATGGCTACACCTTC.

The chain links TRBV3-1 (or the pseudogene TRBV3-2) to TRBJ1-2; D is perhaps TRBD1 (6 bases). This CDR3 is built from 19 residues. The germline V gene has CDR1 LGHDT and CDR2 YNNKEL (reference sequence). V lost 0 bases to trimming and J lost 3 bases, with 23 bases between them. This chain's CDR3 is CASSQDFFQGTFYDYGYTF. The CDR3 nucleotides are TGTGCCAGCAGCCAAGATTTTTTTCAGGGGACCTTTTATGACTATGGCTACACCTTC.

This clone showed up just a few times. The chain recombines TRBV1 with TRBJ2-5; no check of the table's D call, TRBD1, against the DNA was made. TRBV1 represents a pseudogene. The CDR3 covers 18 residues. CDR3 region: CTSSQKIHRQGHQETQYF. The CDR3 region has the DNA TGCACCAGCAGCCAAAAAATCCATAGACAGGGCCACCAAGAGACCCAGTACTTC.

The genes are TRBV9 and TRBJ2-7; perhaps TRBD2 as D (6 bases). The CDR3 has 13 residues. V lost 2 bases and J lost 4, with 10 bases in between. Germline CDR1 reads SGDLS; CDR2 reads YYNGEE. In DNA form, the CDR3 reads TGTGCCAGCAGCGTTACGGGGGTATACGAGCAGTACTTC. This sequence encodes CASSVTGVYEQYF.

V and J are TRBV25-1 and TRBJ1-6, with TRBD1 matching 7 bases. V gave up 7 bases and J gave up 4 bases; unmatched junction bases: 4. CDR3 length: 14 residues. The germline gives CDR1 MGHDK, CDR2 SYGVNS. The CDR3 sequence is CASTRQGYNSPLHF. CDR3 coding DNA: TGTGCCAGCACAAGACAGGGTTATAATTCACCCCTCCACTTT.

The V and J genes are TRBV18 and TRBJ1-3; possibly TRBD1 for D (5 bases). V dropped 2 bases and J dropped 2 bases, with 10 bases sitting between them. The V gene's germline CDR1 is KGHSH and CDR2 LQKENI. The CDR3 totals 15 residues. In nucleotides, the CDR3 is TGTGCCAGCTCACCAGGTGCACAGGCTGGAAACACCATATATTTT. Protein sequence: CASSPGAQAGNTIYF.

V and J are TRBV21-1 and TRBJ1-1. TRBV21-1 is tagged as a pseudogene. The CDR3 sequence is 14 residues long. The CDR3 here is CASSLEGGATEAFF. In nucleotides, the CDR3 is TGTGCCAGCAGCCTCGAGGGGGGGGCTACTGAAGCTTTCTTT.

The chain uses TRBV5-1 and TRBJ2-2; D perhaps matches TRBD1 (6 bases). V lost 4 bases, J lost 4 bases, and 14 bases lay in between. The CDR3 extends over 15 amino acids. Per the germline V gene, CDR1 is SGHRS and CDR2 is YFSETQ. CDR3 coding DNA: TGCGCCAGCAGCGCCGGGACACCTATCACCGGGGAGCTGTTTTTT. Amino acid sequence: CASSAGTPITGELFF. Drawing the rest from reference TRBV5-1 and TRBJ2-2, the complete variable domain is KAGVTQTPRYLIKTRGQQVTLSCSPISGHRSVSWYQQTPGQGLQFLFEYFSETQRNKGNFPGRFSGRQFSNSRSEMNVSTLELGDSALYLCASSAGTPITGELFFGEGSRLTVL.

The J gene is TRBJ1-1, the V gene TRBV12-3 or TRBV12-4, with 8 bases that match TRBD1. The CDR3 contains 13 residues. After removal of 6 bases from V and 2 bases from J, the junction contained 2 bases not matched to a gene. In DNA, the CDR3 is TGTGCCAGCAGCAGGGGGCGAAACACTGAAGCTTTCTTT. As protein: CASSRGRNTEAFF.

V is TRBV10-3 and J is TRBJ2-1; 12 bases match TRBD2. Germline CDR1 is ENHRY and CDR2 is SYGVKD. After removal of 7 bases from V and 4 bases from J, the junction contained 5 bases not matched to a gene. CDR3 length equals 15 residues. The CDR3 protein is CAINPTSGGYNEQFF. The CDR3 region has the DNA TGTGCCATCAACCCGACTAGCGGGGGATACAATGAGCAGTTCTTC.

The rearrangement uses TRBV4-3 and TRBJ2-3; 11 bases match TRBD2. CDR3 length: 17 amino acids. The junction had 5 bases not matched to a gene; V was cut back by 1 base and J by 2 bases. CDR1 and CDR2 from the germline V gene are LGHNA and YSLEER. CDR3 bases: TGCGCCAGCAGCCAAGGGACTAGCGGGCGTAACACAGATACGCAGTATTTT. The encoded protein is CASSQGTSGRNTDTQYF.

The J gene is TRBJ1-5, the V gene TRBV2, with D perhaps matching TRBD1 (5 bases). Per germline, CDR1 SNHLY and CDR2 FYNNEI. The CDR3 has 15 residues. Trimming stripped 2 bases from V and 0 bases from J, with 8 bases between. The CDR3 DNA is TGTGCCAGCAGTGAAAGGGGTTATAGCAATCAGCCCCAGCATTTT. This encodes CASSERGYSNQPQHF.

V and J are TRBV4-3 and TRBJ2-1; the D gene is possibly TRBD2 (6 bases). V lost 0 bases and J 6 bases, leaving 15 bases between the germline ends. The germline V gene has CDR1 LGHNA and CDR2 YSLEER. CDR3 length: 16 amino acids. The CDR3 reads CASSQDHTGVFNEQFF. The CDR3 DNA sequence: TGCGCCAGCAGCCAAGACCATACGGGAGTGTTCAATGAGCAGTTCTTC.

J is TRBJ2-7 and V is TRBV15, with D unresolved. The CDR3 has 15 residues. Germline lookup yields CDR1 LNHNV and CDR2 YYDKDF (reference sequence). The V end was cut by 1 base, the J end by 2 bases, with 12 bases between. Written as DNA, the CDR3 is TGTGCCACCAGCAGAGTCCCTACCCAGGCCTACGAGCAGTACTTC. Encoded protein: CATSRVPTQAYEQYF.

The rearrangement uses TRBV5-1 and TRBJ1-4; tentatively, D is TRBD1 (6 bases). The V end was cut by 0 bases, the J end by 4 bases, with 13 bases between. The CDR3 is made up of 16 amino acids. Germline-derived CDR1 and CDR2 are SGHRS and YFSETQ. CDR3 region: CASSLATGQINEKLFF. The CDR3, as DNA: TGCGCCAGCAGCTTGGCCACAGGACAGATTAATGAAAAACTGTTTTTT.

This clone was counted a single time. This rearrangement joins TRBV7-7 to TRBJ2-3; TRBD1 is a possible D gene (8 bases). The CDR3 covers 16 residues. V was pared by 6 bases and J by 2 bases, with 18 bases between. Per the germline V gene, CDR1 is SSHAT and CDR2 is FNYEAQ (reference sequence). The CDR3 coding sequence is TGTGCCAGCAGTTCAGGACAGGGAGGGTTCACAGATACGCAGTATTTT. Amino acid sequence: CASSSGQGGFTDTQYF. Filled out from reference TRBV7-7 and TRBJ2-3, the complete variable domain reads GAGVSQSPRYKVTKRGQDVTLRCDPISSHATLYWYQQALGQGPEFLTYFNYEAQPDKSGLPSDRFSAERPEGSISTLTIQRTEQRDSAMYRCASSSGQGGFTDTQYFGPGTRLTVL.

The chain has TRBV4-1 and TRBJ1-4; TRBD1 agrees at 7 bases. V gave up 5 bases and J gave up 3 bases; unmatched junction bases: 6. The length of the CDR3 is 15 residues. Germline V lookup: CDR1 MGHRA, CDR2 YSYEKL. CDR3 nucleotide sequence: TGCGCCAGCAGCATGAGGGGGCTGGCTAATGAAAAACTGTTTTTT. Translated, it gives CASSMRGLANEKLFF.

The rearrangement links TRBV18 to TRBJ1-1, with D uncertain. V was pared by 2 bases and J by 7 bases, with 14 bases between. CDR3 length: 14 residues. The germline V gene has CDR1 KGHSH and CDR2 LQKENI. The CDR3: CASSPREGSGEAFF. In DNA form, the CDR3 reads TGTGCCAGCTCACCAAGGGAGGGTTCCGGTGAAGCTTTCTTT. The full variable domain, completed using reference TRBV18 and TRBJ1-1, is NAGVMQNPRHLVRRRGQEARLRCSPMKGHSHVYWYRQLPEEGLKFMVYLQKENIIDESGMPKERFSAEFPKEGPSILRIQQVVRGDSAAYFCASSPREGSGEAFFGQGTRLTVV.